Following are 13 T cell receptor beta chains from one sample sequenced in a study of blood T cell repertoires in COVID-19. This table comes from immunoSEQ multiplex PCR, and its TCRdb copy is limited to in-frame clones, with some not included. The sample carries about 370,000 clones, around 89% recorded once. The sample consisted of peripheral blood. Receptors originate from a man aged 18 to 30 with active or convalescent COVID-19.

V usage is TRBV5-6 and J usage is TRBJ2-7; D is ambiguous. The CDR3 is made up of 12 amino acids. V was pared by 4 bases and J by 6 bases, with 11 bases between. Germline loops: CDR1 SGHDT, CDR2 YYEEEE. The CDR3: CASSTRTFEQYF. CDR3 nucleotides: TGTGCCAGCAGCACTCGCACCTTCGAGCAGTACTTC.

The chain couples TRBV27 to TRBJ2-1, with TRBD1 matching 7 bases. Germline V lookup: CDR1 MNHEY, CDR2 SMNVEV (reference sequence). The trim removed 0 bases at V and 9 bases at J, leaving 5 bases unmatched. The CDR3 runs to 14 residues. The CDR3 reads CASSLSQQGFEQFF. CDR3 DNA sequence: TGTGCCAGCAGTTTATCCCAACAGGGGTTTGAGCAGTTCTTC.

This chain links TRBV6-5 with TRBJ2-5; 7 nucleotides line up with TRBD1. The CDR3 extends over 13 amino acids. The germline V gene has CDR1 MNHEY and CDR2 SVGAGI. V lost 8 bases to trimming and J lost 1 base; unmatched junction nucleotides: 4. The CDR3 loop reads CASWWDSQETQYF. The CDR3 bases are TGTGCCAGCTGGTGGGACAGCCAAGAGACCCAGTACTTC.

This chain connects TRBV27 to TRBJ1-1; D might be TRBD1 (6 bases). The germline V and J ends were trimmed by 3 bases and 0 bases, with 8 bases remaining between them. Per the germline V gene, CDR1 is MNHEY and CDR2 is SMNVEV (reference sequence). The CDR3 has 14 residues. Here the CDR3 reads CASSLGAMNTEAFF. As DNA, the CDR3 is TGTGCCAGCAGTTTGGGGGCCATGAACACTGAAGCTTTCTTT.

This sequence joins TRBV11-2 and TRBJ2-7; tentative D call: TRBD1 (5 bases). Per germline, CDR1 SGHAT and CDR2 FQNNGV. The length of the CDR3 is 11 residues. V was pared by 4 bases and J by 7 bases, with 8 bases between. The CDR3 nucleotides read TGTGCCAGCAGCTCTGGACAAGAGCAGTACTTC. This codes for CASSSGQEQYF. The full variable domain, in which reference TRBV11-2 and TRBJ2-7 provide the parts outside the CDR3, is EAGVAQSPRYKIIEKRQSVAFWCNPISGHATLYWYQQILGQGPKLLIQFQNNGVVDDSQLPKDRFSAERLKGVDSTLKIQPAKLEDSAVYLCASSSGQEQYFGPGTRLTVT.

This chain joins TRBV7-2 and TRBJ2-5; D possibly corresponds to TRBD2 (5 bases). CDR3 length: 13 amino acids. CDR1 is SGHTA and CDR2 is FQGNSA in the germline V gene. V was trimmed by 5 bases and J by 1 base, leaving 8 bases between them. As DNA, the CDR3 is TGTGCCAGCAGCCGCGGGCCCCAAGAGACCCAGTACTTC. It translates to CASSRGPQETQYF.

As DNA, the CDR3 is TGTGCCATCAGTGACTACAATCAGCCCCAGCATTTT. Translated, it gives CAISDYNQPQHF. The chain uses TRBV10-3 and TRBJ1-5; D gene ambiguous. Trimming shortened V by 3 bases and J by 3 bases, and 3 bases separated the two germline ends. The CDR3 extends over 12 amino acids. Looked up from germline, CDR1 is ENHRY and CDR2 is SYGVKD.

The chain uses TRBV7-8 and TRBJ1-2; possibly TRBD1 for D (6 bases). This CDR3 region has 17 residues. The ends were cut back, 5 bases at V and 2 bases at J, with 21 bases in the middle. CDR1 and CDR2 (germline): SGHVS, FQNEAQ. CDR3 nucleotides: TGTGCCAGCAGCGACTTCAGGGGCCACCTACCAAACTATGGCTACACCTTC. Translated: CASSDFRGHLPNYGYTF. Full variable domain (remainder filled in from reference TRBV7-8 and TRBJ1-2): GAGVSQSPRYKVAKRGQDVALRCDPISGHVSLFWYQQALGQGPEFLTYFQNEAQLDKSGLPSDRFFAERPEGSVSTLKIQRTQQEDSAVYLCASSDFRGHLPNYGYTFGSGTRLTVV.

The rearrangement links TRBV29-1 to TRBJ2-5, with D hard to call. Trimming pared 4 bases from V and 2 bases from J, leaving 11 bases between. This CDR3 region has 13 residues. Germline assignment: CDR1 SQVTM and CDR2 ANQGSEA. The CDR3 sequence: CSVAGRRQETQYF. In nucleotides, the CDR3 is TGCAGCGTTGCAGGTCGTAGACAAGAGACCCAGTACTTC. Variable domain in full (rest from reference TRBV29-1 and TRBJ2-5): SAVISQKPSRDICQRGTSLTIQCQVDSQVTMMFWYRQQPGQSLTLIATANQGSEATYESGFVIDKFPISRPNLTFSTLTVSNMSPEDSSIYLCSVAGRRQETQYFGPGTRLLVL.

The genes are TRBV27 and TRBJ1-5, with unresolved D. Looked up from germline, CDR1 is MNHEY and CDR2 is SMNVEV (reference sequence). The CDR3 extends over 13 amino acids. Trimming cost V 5 bases and J 7 bases, with 12 bases left between them. CDR3 in amino acids: CASSGSGGQPQHF. CDR3 coding DNA: TGTGCCAGCAGTGGCTCCGGCGGACAGCCCCAGCATTTT.

This clone came up a few times. The chain joins TRBV6-6 to TRBJ2-7; 7 bases are shared with TRBD1. Germline CDR1 and CDR2: MNHNY and SVGAGI (reference sequence). V trimming: 7 bases; J trimming: 2 bases; junction bases outside the gene matches: 8. The CDR3 runs to 14 residues. CDR3 sequence: CASIEGGRTYEQYF. For the CDR3, the DNA is TGTGCCAGCATAGAAGGGGGCAGGACCTACGAGCAGTACTTC.

The CDR3 protein is CASSLAQKYEQYF. CDR3 DNA sequence: TGTGCCAGCAGCTTAGCACAGAAATACGAGCAGTACTTC. This rearrangement joins TRBV7-6 to TRBJ2-7, with D unclear. The germline CDR1 and CDR2 sequences are SGHVS and FNYEAQ. The CDR3 spans 13 residues. Trimming shortened V by 0 bases and J by 4 bases, and 7 bases separated the two germline ends.

The V and J genes are TRBV10-3 and TRBJ1-1; TRBD1 agrees at 7 bases. The CDR3 is made up of 18 amino acids. J was trimmed by 6 bases and V by 0 bases; bases with no gene match: 16. Germline CDR1 and CDR2: ENHRY and SYGVKD. The CDR3 region is CAISESRDRSPRTSEAFF. For the CDR3, the DNA is TGTGCCATCAGTGAGTCCCGGGACAGATCCCCCAGGACTTCTGAAGCTTTCTTT.